The 10 T cell receptor beta chains below were found in one sample sequenced in a study of glioma-infiltrating T cells. The iRepertoire nested amplicon-rescue multiplex PCR amplified TCR alpha and beta CDR3s from RNA. MiXCR, run by TCRdb on the multiplex PCR reads, gives a single entry per CDR3 protein. The sample shows approximately 110,000 distinct CDR3 sequences, around 23% of them seen only once. The sample taken for sequencing was glioma tissue, nonneoplastic brain tissue, or PBMCs (not recorded which). These receptor sequences come from a human donor with low-grade glioma or glioblastoma, undergoing nonglioma brain surgery, or in good health (not recorded which).

Concerning this clonotype: A much larger clone sits a single nucleotide away, making a read error possible. The J gene is TRBJ2-7, the V gene TRBV20-1, with TRBD2 identical over 12 bases. The germline CDR1 and CDR2 sequences are DFQATT and SNEGSKA (reference sequence). V lost 5 bases, J lost 3 bases, and 8 bases stayed unmatched. The CDR3 length is 15 residues. The CDR3 nucleotides are TGCAGTGCTGAGACTAGCGGGAGTCCTAGCTACGAGCAGTACTTC. Its translation is CSAETSGSPSYEQYF.

This clonotype was counted at least ten times. V is TRBV20-1 and J is TRBJ2-1; D tentatively fits TRBD1 or TRBD2 (5 bases each). The CDR3 spans 15 residues. Trimming cost V 0 bases and J 2 bases, with 11 bases left between them. Per germline, CDR1 DFQATT and CDR2 SNEGSKA (reference sequence). The CDR3 protein is CSARDMGDPYNEQFF. For the CDR3, the DNA is TGCAGTGCTAGAGATATGGGGGACCCCTACAATGAGCAGTTCTTC.

This clonotype has a count of ten or more. The chain uses TRBV20-1 and TRBJ2-7, with 13 bases lining up with TRBD2. CDR3 length equals 15 residues. Germline values: CDR1 DFQATT, CDR2 SNEGSKA (reference sequence). Losses at the gene ends were 1 base for V and 6 bases for J; bases not matched to a gene: 6. The CDR3 bases are TGCAGTGCTAGAGCACAGACTAGCGGGAGGATCGAGCAGTACTTC. Its translation is CSARAQTSGRIEQYF.

Comment on this clonotype: A single base separates this from a much larger clone, so it may be a read error. The chain joins TRBV19 to TRBJ2-1; D tentatively reads TRBD1 or TRBD2 (5 bases each). This CDR3 spans 18 amino acids. The germline gives CDR1 LNHDA, CDR2 SQIVND (reference sequence). V gave up 10 bases and J gave up 6 bases, with 31 bases separating them. CDR3 in amino acids: CATRLRAIGMGTINEQFF. The CDR3 coding sequence is TGTGCCACGCGACTCCGAGCAATAGGGATGGGGACGATCAATGAGCAGTTCTTC. Full variable domain (rest looked up from reference TRBV19 and TRBJ2-1): DGGITQSPKYLFRKEGQNVTLSCEQNLNHDAMYWYRQDPGQGLRLIYYSQIVNDFQKGDIAEGYSVSREKKESFPLTVTSAQKNPTAFYLCATRLRAIGMGTINEQFFGPGTRLTVL.

As to this clonotype: A much more abundant neighbour one base away suggests this may be a read error. The conserved phenylalanine or tryptophan normally closing the CDR3 is absent here, so this likely arose from a read error. The rearrangement joins TRBV19 to TRBJ2-1; 7 bases fit TRBD2. Germline CDR1 is LNHDA and CDR2 is SQIVND (reference sequence). Trimming at V came to 5 bases and at J to 4 bases, leaving 8 bases not matched to a gene. There are 15 residues in the CDR3. The CDR3 sequence is CASSLLAALYNEQFS. The CDR3 DNA sequence: TGTGCCAGTAGTCTGCTAGCGGCTTTATACAATGAGCAGTTCTCC.

A remark on this clonotype: Given a much more abundant clone one base away, this may be a read error. The rearrangement uses TRBV12-3 or TRBV12-4 and TRBJ2-1; D gene uncertain. Trimming took 7 bases from V and 6 from J, leaving 16 bases between them. The CDR3 contains 14 residues. CDR3 residues: CASTERCDSNEQFF. The CDR3, as DNA: TGTGCCAGCACCGAACGGTGTGATAGCAATGAGCAGTTCTTC.

This clonotype was counted ten times or more. The chain couples TRBV18 to TRBJ2-7; D is uncertain. The V and J ends lost 0 bases and 0 bases respectively, with 12 bases between them. CDR3 length: 16 residues. Germline CDR1 is KGHSH and CDR2 is LQKENI. CDR3 protein: CASSPPGRFSSYEQYF. CDR3 bases: TGTGCCAGCTCACCACCCGGACGGTTTAGCTCCTACGAGCAGTACTTC.

This clonotype was detected once. A single base separates this from a much larger clone, so it may be a read error. The J gene is TRBJ2-1, the V gene TRBV2; D remains ambiguous. Germline V gives CDR1 SNHLY, CDR2 FYNNEI. The CDR3 runs 15 residues. The CDR3 loop reads CASSEAGNSHNEQFF. CDR3 nucleotides: TGTGCCAGCAGTGAAGCGGGGAACTCCCACAATGAGCAGTTCTTC.

This clonotype appeared a few times. The rearrangement joins TRBV29-1 to TRBJ1-2; D is uncertain. CDR3 size: 14 residues. From germline, CDR1 is SQVTM and CDR2 ANQGSEA. V shed 1 base and J shed 4 bases, with 13 bases lying between them. CDR3 nucleotides: TGCAGCGTTGAAGTCCCTCCCCAGCCCTATGGCTACACCTTC. Protein sequence: CSVEVPPQPYGYTF.

As regards this clonotype: A much larger clonotype is one base distant, so this may be a read error. In DNA form, the CDR3 reads TGTGCCAGCAGCTCCGCCGGACTAGTCCAAGAGACCCAGTACTTC. It specifies CASSSAGLVQETQYF. The rearrangement uses TRBV7-2 and TRBJ2-5; 7 nucleotides match TRBD2. The CDR3 has 15 amino acids. The trim removed 4 bases at V and 1 base at J, leaving 6 bases unmatched. CDR1 is SGHTA and CDR2 is FQGNSA in the germline V gene.